Listed below are T cell receptor beta chains from one sample, sequenced in a study of cytomegalovirus exposure and HLA in healthy donors. The data were produced by immunoSEQ multiplex PCR, yet TCRdb's version contains in-frame clones alone and is incomplete. The table has around 150,000 clones, 86% seen once. The sequencing sample was made of PBMCs. These TCRs come from a woman between 18 and 29 years old in good health and CMV-seronegative. Each CDR3 is given with its conserved first and last residue. Fields, in order: V gene, J gene, clone size, D gene, CDR3 protein, CDR3 DNA. The D gene is left open where the match is weak. Clone size, where shown, is once, few, many, or a class for clones that have expanded.

TRBV27	TRBJ2-7	once	TRBD2	CASSTFSGVNYPYEQYF	TGTGCCAGCAGTACTTTCAGCGGGGTTAACTATCCCTACGAGCAGTACTTC
TRBV5-6	TRBJ2-6	NA	NA	CASSLLSGANVLTF	TGTGCCAGCAGCTTGCTCTCTGGGGCCAACGTCCTGACTTTC
TRBV7-9	TRBJ2-7	NA	NA	CASSHLSYEQYF	TGTGCCAGCAGCCACTTATCCTACGAGCAGTACTTC
TRBV11-2	TRBJ1-1	NA	NA	CASSSDSLGTEAFF	TGTGCCAGCAGCTCGGACAGTTTGGGCACTGAAGCTTTCTTT
TRBV6-6	TRBJ1-2	NA	NA	CASSYETGLYGYTF	TGTGCCAGCAGTTACGAGACAGGACTTTATGGCTACACCTTC
TRBV7-9	TRBJ1-2	NA	NA	CASRPQGDGYTF	TGTGCCAGCAGACCACAGGGCGATGGCTACACCTTC
TRBV28	TRBJ2-3	NA	NA	CASSSPGVFADTQYF	TGTGCCAGCAGTTCCCCGGGGGTGTTCGCAGATACGCAGTATTTT
TRBV9	TRBJ2-1	NA	TRBD2	CASSVESSGGANNEQFF	TGTGCCAGCAGCGTAGAGTCTAGCGGGGGGGCCAACAATGAGCAGTTCTTC
TRBV19	TRBJ1-1	NA	TRBD1	CASSSGQYTEAFF	TGTGCCAGTAGTTCGGGACAGTACACTGAAGCTTTCTTT
TRBV6-1	TRBJ1-2	NA	NA	CASSEMEAVGGYTF	TGTGCCAGCAGTGAAATGGAGGCGGTCGGGGGCTACACCTTC
TRBV27	TRBJ2-7	NA	TRBD1	CASSPIGTGASFGEQYF	TGTGCCAGCAGCCCAATCGGGACAGGGGCATCGTTCGGCGAGCAGTACTTC
TRBV9	TRBJ2-5	NA	NA	CASSPGQQETQYF	TGTGCCAGCAGCCCAGGACAGCAAGAGACCCAGTACTTC
TRBV7-8	TRBJ2-2	few	NA	CASSSDRWASTGELFF	TGTGCCAGCAGCTCCGACCGTTGGGCGAGCACCGGGGAGCTGTTTTTT
TRBV6-5	TRBJ2-1	NA	TRBD2	CASSYFAGAYNEQFF	TGTGCCAGCAGTTACTTCGCGGGAGCCTACAATGAGCAGTTCTTC
TRBV5-1	TRBJ2-3	NA	NA	CASSLLGGPSDTQYF	TGCGCCAGCAGCTTGCTCGGGGGGCCATCGGATACGCAGTATTTT
TRBV10-3	TRBJ2-7	NA	NA	CATQTGNSYEQYF	TGTGCCACACAAACAGGAAATTCCTACGAGCAGTACTTC
TRBV9	TRBJ2-1	NA	TRBD1	CASSEGPGQGFNEQFF	TGTGCCAGCAGCGAGGGACCGGGACAGGGTTTTAATGAGCAGTTCTTC
TRBV11-2	TRBJ2-2	NA	TRBD2	CASSPGLAGGNTGELFF	TGTGCCAGCAGCCCGGGACTAGCGGGAGGAAACACCGGGGAGCTGTTTTTT
TRBV28	TRBJ2-7	NA	NA	CASSGSGTSYEQYF	TGTGCCAGCAGTGGAAGCGGGACATCCTACGAGCAGTACTTC
TRBV10-3	TRBJ1-1	NA	TRBD1	CAIRGQGGTEAFF	TGTGCCATCAGGGGACAGGGAGGGACTGAAGCTTTCTTT
TRBV14	TRBJ1-2	NA	NA	CASSQAQLYGYTF	TGTGCCAGCAGCCAAGCACAGCTCTATGGCTACACCTTC
TRBV11-2	TRBJ2-7	NA	TRBD1	CASSKGQGAYEQYF	TGTGCCAGCAGCAAGGGACAGGGGGCCTACGAGCAGTACTTC
TRBV7-9	TRBJ2-3	NA	NA	CASSSYRVIADTQYF	TGTGCCAGCAGCTCGTACAGGGTTATCGCAGATACGCAGTATTTT
TRBV28	TRBJ2-2	NA	NA	CASSSTGGELFF	TGTGCCAGCAGTTCCACAGGAGGGGAGCTGTTTTTT
TRBV6-5	TRBJ2-3	NA	NA	CASSYSTGSTDTQYF	TGTGCCAGCAGTTACTCGACAGGTTCCACAGATACGCAGTATTTT
TRBV6-1	TRBJ2-5	NA	NA	CASTGTSKETQYF	TGTGCCAGCACCGGGACTTCCAAAGAGACCCAGTACTTC
TRBV10-3	TRBJ2-7	few	TRBD1	CAISLSGTDEQYF	TGTGCCATCAGTTTATCCGGGACAGACGAGCAGTACTTC
TRBV5-8	TRBJ2-7	NA	NA	CASSLEDRPSSYEQYF	TGTGCCAGCAGCTTGGAGGACAGACCTAGCTCCTACGAGCAGTACTTC
TRBV19	TRBJ1-2	NA	TRBD1	CASSPGTGYGYTF	TGTGCCAGTAGTCCCGGGACAGGCTATGGCTACACCTTC
TRBV7-9	TRBJ1-1	NA	TRBD1	CASSPKGATEAFF	TGTGCCAGCAGCCCCAAGGGGGCCACTGAAGCTTTCTTT
TRBV5-8	TRBJ1-5	NA	TRBD1	CASSLGTGGNQPQHF	TGTGCCAGCAGCTTGGGGACAGGGGGCAATCAGCCCCAGCATTTT
TRBV7-9	TRBJ1-3	NA	NA	CASSLSSGNTIYF	TGTGCCAGCAGCTTATCTTCTGGAAACACCATATATTTT